Each of the 4 T cell receptor beta chains below was sequenced from the same sample in a study of immune characterization of retroperitoneal liposarcoma. MiXCR, applied by TCRdb to the PCR reads, yields one record per CDR3 protein. The sample consists of 10,000 to 12,000 distinct CDR3 sequences, 25% to 30% of them appearing once. The material sequenced was tumor tissue. The receptors come from a male donor with retroperitoneal liposarcoma.

The V gene is TRBV5-3, the J gene TRBJ2-5; 7 bases match TRBD2. TRBV5-3 is filed as an ORF, its function uncertain. Losses at the gene ends were 8 bases for V and 11 bases for J; bases not matched to a gene: 15. The CDR3 length is 13 residues. DNA for the CDR3: TGTGCCAGCAGCCCTACGACTAGCTATGAGCAGTACTTC. Protein: CASSPTTSYEQYF.

The chain links TRBV6-1 to TRBJ2-4; 13 nucleotides line up with TRBD2. The DNA end favors TRBJ2-7, so the J call may be wrong. This CDR3 contains 14 residues. Germline assignment: CDR1 MNHNS and CDR2 SASEGT. The CDR3 loop reads CASRGLAGPYEQYF. Here the CDR3 DNA reads TGTGCCAGCAGGGGACTAGCGGGACCCTACGAGCAGTACTTC.

The V call is TRBV7-2, the J call TRBJ2-1, with D possibly matching TRBD1 (5 bases). Trimming cost V 5 bases and J 10 bases, with 15 bases left between them. This CDR3 is 13 amino acids long. Germline V gives CDR1 SGHTA, CDR2 FQGNSA. The CDR3 DNA reads TGTGCCAGCAGCCGGCGACAGAACTACGAGCAGTTCTTC. Protein: CASSRRQNYEQFF.

The chain couples TRBV27 to TRBJ2-1, with a tentative D call TRBD2 (5 bases). The CDR3 spans 14 residues. From germline, CDR1 is MNHEY and CDR2 SMNVEV (reference sequence). Trimming took off 3 bases at V and 5 bases at J, with 11 bases between the two ends. CDR3 in amino acids: CASSFLGENNEQFF. The CDR3 DNA is TGTGCCAGCAGTTTTTTGGGAGAGAACAATGAGCAGTTCTTC.